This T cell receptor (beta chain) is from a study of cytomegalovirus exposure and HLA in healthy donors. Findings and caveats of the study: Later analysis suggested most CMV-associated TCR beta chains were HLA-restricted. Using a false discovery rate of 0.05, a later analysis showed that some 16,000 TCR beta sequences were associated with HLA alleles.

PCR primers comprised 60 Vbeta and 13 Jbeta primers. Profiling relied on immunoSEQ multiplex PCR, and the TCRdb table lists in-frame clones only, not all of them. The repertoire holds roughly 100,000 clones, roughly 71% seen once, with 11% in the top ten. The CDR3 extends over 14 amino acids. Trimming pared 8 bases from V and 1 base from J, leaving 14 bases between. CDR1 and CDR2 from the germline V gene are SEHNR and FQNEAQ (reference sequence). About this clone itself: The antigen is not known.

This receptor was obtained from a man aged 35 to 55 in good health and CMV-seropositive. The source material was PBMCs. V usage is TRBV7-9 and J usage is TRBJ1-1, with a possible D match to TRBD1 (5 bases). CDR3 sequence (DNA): TGTGCCAGCGGCCCGAGCCAGGGGAACACTGAAGCTTTCTTT. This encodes CASGPSQGNTEAFF.